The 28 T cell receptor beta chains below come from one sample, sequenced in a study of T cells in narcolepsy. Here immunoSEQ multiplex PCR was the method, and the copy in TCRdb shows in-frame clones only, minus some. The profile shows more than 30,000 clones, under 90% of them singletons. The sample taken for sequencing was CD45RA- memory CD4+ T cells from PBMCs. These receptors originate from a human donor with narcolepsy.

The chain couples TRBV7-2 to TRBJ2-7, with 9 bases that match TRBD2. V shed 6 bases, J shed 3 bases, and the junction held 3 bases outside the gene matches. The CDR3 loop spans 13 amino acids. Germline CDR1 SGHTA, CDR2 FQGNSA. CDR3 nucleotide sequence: TGTGCCAGCAGGCCTAGCGGGGTCTACGAGCAGTACGTC. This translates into CASRPSGVYEQYV.

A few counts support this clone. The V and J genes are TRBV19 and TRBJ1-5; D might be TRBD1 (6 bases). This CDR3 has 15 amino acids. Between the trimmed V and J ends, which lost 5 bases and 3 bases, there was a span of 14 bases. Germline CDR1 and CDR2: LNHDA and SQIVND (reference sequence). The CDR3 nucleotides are TGTGCCAGTAGTCCAGTCGACAGGCTCAATCAGCCCCAGCATTTT. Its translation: CASSPVDRLNQPQHF.

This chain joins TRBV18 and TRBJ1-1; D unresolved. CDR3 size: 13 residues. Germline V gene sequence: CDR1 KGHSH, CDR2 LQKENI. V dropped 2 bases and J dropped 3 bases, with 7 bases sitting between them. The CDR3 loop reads CASSPSSYTEAFF. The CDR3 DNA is TGTGCCAGCTCACCATCCTCCTACACTGAAGCTTTCTTT.

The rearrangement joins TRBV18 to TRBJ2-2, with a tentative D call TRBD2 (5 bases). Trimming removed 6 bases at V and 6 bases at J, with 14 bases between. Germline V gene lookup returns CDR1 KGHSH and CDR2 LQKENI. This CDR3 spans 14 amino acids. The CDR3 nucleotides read TGTGCCAGCTCTTACTCCGTGGAGGCCGGGGAGCTGTTTTTT. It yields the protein CASSYSVEAGELFF.

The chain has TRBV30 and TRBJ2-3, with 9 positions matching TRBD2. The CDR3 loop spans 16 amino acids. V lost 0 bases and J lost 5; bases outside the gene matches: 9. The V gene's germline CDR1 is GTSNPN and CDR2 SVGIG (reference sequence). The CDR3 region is CAWSVPRRGGGDTQYF. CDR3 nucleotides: TGTGCCTGGAGTGTCCCTAGGCGGGGGGGCGGAGATACGCAGTATTTT.

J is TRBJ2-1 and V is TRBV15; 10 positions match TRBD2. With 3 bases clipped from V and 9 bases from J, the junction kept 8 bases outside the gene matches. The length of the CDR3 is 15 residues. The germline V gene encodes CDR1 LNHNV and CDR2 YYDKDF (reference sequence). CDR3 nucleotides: TGTGCCACCAGCAGCAACCCGAGACTAGCGGGTGAGCAGTTCTTC. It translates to CATSSNPRLAGEQFF.

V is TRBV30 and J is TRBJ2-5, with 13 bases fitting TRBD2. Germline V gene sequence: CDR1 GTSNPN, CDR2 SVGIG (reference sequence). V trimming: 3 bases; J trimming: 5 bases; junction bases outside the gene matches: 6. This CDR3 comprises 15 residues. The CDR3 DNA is TGTGCCTGGAGACTGGGACTAGCGGGGACGGAGACCCAGTACTTC. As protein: CAWRLGLAGTETQYF.

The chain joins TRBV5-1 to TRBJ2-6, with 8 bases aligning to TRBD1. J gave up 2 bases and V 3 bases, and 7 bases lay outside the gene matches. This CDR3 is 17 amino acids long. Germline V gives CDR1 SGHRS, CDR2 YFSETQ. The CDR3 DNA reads TGCGCCAGCAGCTCCGGAGACAGGGGCGCTGGGGCCAACGTCCTGACTTTC. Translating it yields CASSSGDRGAGANVLTF.

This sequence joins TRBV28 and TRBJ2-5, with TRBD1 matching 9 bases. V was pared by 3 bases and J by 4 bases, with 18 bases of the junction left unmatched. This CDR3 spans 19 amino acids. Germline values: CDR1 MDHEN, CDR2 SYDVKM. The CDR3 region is CASSLIGGGTGTVGETQYF. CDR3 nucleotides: TGTGCCAGCAGTTTGATAGGGGGAGGGACAGGGACGGTCGGAGAGACCCAGTACTTC.

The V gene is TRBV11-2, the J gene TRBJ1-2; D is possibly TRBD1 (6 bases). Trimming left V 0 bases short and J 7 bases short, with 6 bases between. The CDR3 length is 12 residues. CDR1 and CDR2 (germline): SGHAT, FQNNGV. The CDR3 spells CASSLDRGGYTF. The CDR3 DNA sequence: TGTGCCAGCAGCTTAGACAGGGGTGGCTACACCTTC.

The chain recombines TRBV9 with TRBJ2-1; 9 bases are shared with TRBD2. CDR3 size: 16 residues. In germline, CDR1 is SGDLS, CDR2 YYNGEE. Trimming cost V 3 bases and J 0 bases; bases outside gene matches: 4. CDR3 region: CASSALSGSSYNEQFF. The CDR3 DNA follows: TGTGCCAGCAGCGCCCTTAGCGGGAGCTCCTACAATGAGCAGTTCTTC.

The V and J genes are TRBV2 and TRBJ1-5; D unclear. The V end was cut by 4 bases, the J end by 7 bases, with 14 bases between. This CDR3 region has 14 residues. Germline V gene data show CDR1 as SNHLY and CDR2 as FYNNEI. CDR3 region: CASSADPRVQPQHF. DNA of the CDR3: TGTGCCAGCAGTGCCGATCCTCGGGTACAGCCCCAGCATTTT.

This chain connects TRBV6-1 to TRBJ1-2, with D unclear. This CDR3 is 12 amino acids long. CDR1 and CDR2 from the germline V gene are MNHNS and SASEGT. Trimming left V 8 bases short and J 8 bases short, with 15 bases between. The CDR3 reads CASLAPLKGYTF. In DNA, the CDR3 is TGTGCCAGCCTCGCACCTTTGAAGGGCTACACCTTC.

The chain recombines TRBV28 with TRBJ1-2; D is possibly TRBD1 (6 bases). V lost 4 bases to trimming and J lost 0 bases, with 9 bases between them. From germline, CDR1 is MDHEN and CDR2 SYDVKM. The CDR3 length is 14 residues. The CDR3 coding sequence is TGTGCCAGCAGTTCGGGGGCCACTAACTATGGCTACACCTTC. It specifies CASSSGATNYGYTF.

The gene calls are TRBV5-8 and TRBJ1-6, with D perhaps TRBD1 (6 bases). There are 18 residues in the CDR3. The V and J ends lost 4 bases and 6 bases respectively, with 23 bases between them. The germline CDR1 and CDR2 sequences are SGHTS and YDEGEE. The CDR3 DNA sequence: TGTGCCAGCAGCACCCCGTGGACAGCAGGGAGGGGTAATTCACCCCTCCACTTT. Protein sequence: CASSTPWTAGRGNSPLHF.

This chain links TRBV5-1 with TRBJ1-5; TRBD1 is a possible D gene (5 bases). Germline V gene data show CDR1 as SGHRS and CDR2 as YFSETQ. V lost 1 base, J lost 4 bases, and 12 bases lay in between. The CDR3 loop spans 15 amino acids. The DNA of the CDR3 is TGCGCCAGCAGCTTGTCAGGGAGTGAAAATCAGCCCCAGCATTTT. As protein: CASSLSGSENQPQHF.

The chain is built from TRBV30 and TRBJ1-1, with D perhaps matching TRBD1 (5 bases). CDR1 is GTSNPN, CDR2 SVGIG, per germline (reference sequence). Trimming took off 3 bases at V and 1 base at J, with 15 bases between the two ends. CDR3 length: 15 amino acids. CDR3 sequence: CAWRPVGPSNTEAFF. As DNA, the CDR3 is TGTGCCTGGAGACCGGTGGGACCCTCGAACACTGAAGCTTTCTTT.

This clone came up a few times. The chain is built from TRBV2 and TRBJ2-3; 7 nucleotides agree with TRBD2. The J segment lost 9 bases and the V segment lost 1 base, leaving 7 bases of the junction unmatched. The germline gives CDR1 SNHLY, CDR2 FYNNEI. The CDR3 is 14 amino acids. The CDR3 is CASSEGPLAATQYF. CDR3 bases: TGTGCCAGCAGTGAAGGTCCTCTAGCGGCAACGCAGTATTTT. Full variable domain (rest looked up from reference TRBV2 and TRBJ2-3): EPEVTQTPSHQVTQMGQEVILRCVPISNHLYFYWYRQILGQKVEFLVSFYNNEISEKSEIFDDQFSVERPDGSNFTLKIRSTKLEDSAMYFCASSEGPLAATQYFGPGTRLTVL.

CDR3 region: CASSVGHGQTQYF. The CDR3 DNA is TGTGCCAGCAGCGTAGGACACGGTCAGACCCAGTACTTC. V gene TRBV9 combines with J gene TRBJ2-5, with D unclear. Trimming removed 0 bases at V and 6 bases at J, with 9 bases between. The CDR3 contains 13 residues. From germline, CDR1 is SGDLS and CDR2 YYNGEE.

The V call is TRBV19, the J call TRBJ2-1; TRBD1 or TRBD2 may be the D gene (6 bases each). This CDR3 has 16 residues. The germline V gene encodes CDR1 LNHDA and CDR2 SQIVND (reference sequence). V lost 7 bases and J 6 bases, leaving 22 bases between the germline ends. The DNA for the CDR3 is TGTGCCAGTAATTCCAGCCCCAGGGGAGGAATCAATGAGCAGTTCTTC. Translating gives CASNSSPRGGINEQFF. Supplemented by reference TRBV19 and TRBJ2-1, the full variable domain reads DGGITQSPKYLFRKEGQNVTLSCEQNLNHDAMYWYRQDPGQGLRLIYYSQIVNDFQKGDIAEGYSVSREKKESFPLTVTSAQKNPTAFYLCASNSSPRGGINEQFFGPGTRLTVL.

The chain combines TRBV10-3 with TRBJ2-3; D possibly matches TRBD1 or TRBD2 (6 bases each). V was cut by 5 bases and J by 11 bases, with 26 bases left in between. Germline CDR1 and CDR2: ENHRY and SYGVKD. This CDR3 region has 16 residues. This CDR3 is CAISSTDERGAGEQYF. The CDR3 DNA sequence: TGTGCCATCAGTAGTACTGATGAGAGGGGGGCCGGGGAGCAGTATTTT.

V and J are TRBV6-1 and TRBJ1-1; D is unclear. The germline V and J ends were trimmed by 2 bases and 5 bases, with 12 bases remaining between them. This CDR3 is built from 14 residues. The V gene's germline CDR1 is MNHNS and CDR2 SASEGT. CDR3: CASSELGVRTEAFF. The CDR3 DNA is TGTGCCAGCAGTGAATTAGGTGTTAGGACTGAAGCTTTCTTT.

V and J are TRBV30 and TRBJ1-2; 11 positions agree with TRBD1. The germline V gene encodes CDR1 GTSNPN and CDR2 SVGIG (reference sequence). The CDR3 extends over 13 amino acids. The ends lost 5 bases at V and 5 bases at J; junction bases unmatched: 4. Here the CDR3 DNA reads TGTGCCTGGTGGGGGGACAGGGGGTATGGCTACACCTTC. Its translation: CAWWGDRGYGYTF.

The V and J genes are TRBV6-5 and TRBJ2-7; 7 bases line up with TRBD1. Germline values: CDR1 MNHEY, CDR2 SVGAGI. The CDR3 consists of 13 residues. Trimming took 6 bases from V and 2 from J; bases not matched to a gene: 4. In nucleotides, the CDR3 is TGTGCCAGCAGCGCTGGGACAGCCTACGAGCAGTACGTC. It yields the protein CASSAGTAYEQYV.

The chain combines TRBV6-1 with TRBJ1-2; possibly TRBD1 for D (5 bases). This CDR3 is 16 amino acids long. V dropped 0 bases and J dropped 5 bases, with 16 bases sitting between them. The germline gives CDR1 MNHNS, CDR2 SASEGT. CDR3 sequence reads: CASSEATGRTMYGYTF. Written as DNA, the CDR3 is TGTGCCAGCAGTGAAGCTACAGGACGTACTATGTATGGCTACACCTTC.

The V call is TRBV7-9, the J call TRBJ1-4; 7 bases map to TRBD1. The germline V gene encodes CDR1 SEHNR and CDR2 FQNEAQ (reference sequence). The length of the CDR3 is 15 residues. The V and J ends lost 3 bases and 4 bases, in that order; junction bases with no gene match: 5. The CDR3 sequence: CASSFSGTDNEKLFF. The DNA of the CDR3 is TGTGCCAGCAGCTTCTCCGGGACAGATAATGAAAAACTGTTTTTT. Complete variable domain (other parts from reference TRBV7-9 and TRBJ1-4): DTGVSQNPRHKITKRGQNVTFRCDPISEHNRLYWYRQTLGQGPEFLTYFQNEAQLEKSRLLSDRFSAERPKGSFSTLEIQRTEQGDSAMYLCASSFSGTDNEKLFFGSGTQLSVL.

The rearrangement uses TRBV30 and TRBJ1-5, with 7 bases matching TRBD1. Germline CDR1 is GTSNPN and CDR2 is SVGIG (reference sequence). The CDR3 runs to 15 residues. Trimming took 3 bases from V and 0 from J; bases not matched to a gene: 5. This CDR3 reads CAWSLGTASNQPQHF. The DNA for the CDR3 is TGTGCCTGGAGCCTAGGGACAGCTAGCAATCAGCCCCAGCATTTT.

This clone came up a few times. The DNA of the CDR3 is TGTGCCAGTACTGGGACAGGGGTTAGCAATCAGCCCCAGCATTTT. This codes for CASTGTGVSNQPQHF. V is TRBV19 and J is TRBJ1-5, with 10 bases fitting TRBD1. The CDR3 runs to 15 residues. J lost 0 bases, V lost 7 bases, and 3 bases had no gene match. In germline, CDR1 is LNHDA, CDR2 SQIVND (reference sequence).